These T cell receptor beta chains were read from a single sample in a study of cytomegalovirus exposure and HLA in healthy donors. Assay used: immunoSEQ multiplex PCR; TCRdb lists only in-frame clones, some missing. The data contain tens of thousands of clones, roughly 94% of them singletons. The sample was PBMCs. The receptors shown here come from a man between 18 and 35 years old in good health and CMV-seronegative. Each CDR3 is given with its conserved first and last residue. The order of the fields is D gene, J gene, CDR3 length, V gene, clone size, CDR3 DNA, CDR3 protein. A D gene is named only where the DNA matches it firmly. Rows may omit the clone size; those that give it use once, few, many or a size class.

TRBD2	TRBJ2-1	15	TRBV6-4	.	TGTGCCAGCAGTGATAATAGCGGGAGTTATGATGAGCAGTTCTTC	CASSDNSGSYDEQFF
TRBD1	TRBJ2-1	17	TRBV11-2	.	TGTGCCAGCAGCCTCCGCCTTGGGACAGGGCGCAGGGATGAGCAGTTCTTC	CASSLRLGTGRRDEQFF
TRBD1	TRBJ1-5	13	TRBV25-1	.	TGTGCCAGCGAAGGGGGCTTCAATCAGCCCCAGCATTTT	CASEGGFNQPQHF
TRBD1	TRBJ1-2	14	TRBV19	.	TGTGCCAGTAGTATGACAGGGGCCTCCTATGGCTACACCTTC	CASSMTGASYGYTF
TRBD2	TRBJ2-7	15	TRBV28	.	TGTGCCAGCAGCCGGGGGGAGGGGTGGACCTACGAGCAGTACTTC	CASSRGEGWTYEQYF
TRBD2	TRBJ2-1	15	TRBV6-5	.	TGTGCCAGCCGCCCTGGCGGGAGGACCTACAATGAGCAGTTCTTC	CASRPGGRTYNEQFF
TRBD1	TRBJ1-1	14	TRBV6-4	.	TGTGCCAGCAGTGTATGGACAGGGAGTACTGAAGCTTTCTTT	CASSVWTGSTEAFF
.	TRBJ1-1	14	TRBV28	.	TGTGCCAGCAGTTCCAGGGCTCTGAACACTGAAGCTTTCTTT	CASSSRALNTEAFF
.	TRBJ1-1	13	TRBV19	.	TGTGCCAGTAGTATAGGGGGGGACACTGAAGCTTTCTTT	CASSIGGDTEAFF
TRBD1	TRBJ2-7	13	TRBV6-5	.	TGTGCCAGCAGGAGGGACAGCTCCTACGAGCAGTACTTC	CASRRDSSYEQYF
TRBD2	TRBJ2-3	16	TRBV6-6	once	TGTGCCAGCAGTACGGCCCTAGCGGGGCGGCGGGATACGCAGTATTTT	CASSTALAGRRDTQYF
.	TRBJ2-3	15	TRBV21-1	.	TGTGCCAGCGGAGGGGACAGGAGAGGGGCAGATACGCAGTATTTT	CASGGDRRGADTQYF
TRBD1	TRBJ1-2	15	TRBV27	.	TGTGCCAGCAGGCCCACAGGGGCGGGGAACTATGGCTACACCTTC	CASRPTGAGNYGYTF
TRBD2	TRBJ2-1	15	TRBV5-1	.	TGCGCCAGCAGCTCACTAGCGGGAGTAATCGATGAGCAGTTCTTC	CASSSLAGVIDEQFF
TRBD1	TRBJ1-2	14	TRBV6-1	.	TGTGCCAGCAGTGGCGGGACAGCAGAGTATGGCTACACCTTC	CASSGGTAEYGYTF
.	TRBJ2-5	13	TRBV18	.	TGTGCCAGCTCACCACAGGGGGAAGAGACCCAGTACTTC	CASSPQGEETQYF
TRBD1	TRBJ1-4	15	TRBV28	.	TGTGCCAGCAGTTTAAATCCTGGACAGGGGGCAAAACTGTTTTTT	CASSLNPGQGAKLFF
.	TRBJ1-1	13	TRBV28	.	TGTGCCAGCAGTTTACAGGGGAACACTGAAGCTTTCTTT	CASSLQGNTEAFF
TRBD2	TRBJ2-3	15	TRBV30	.	TGTGCCTGGAGTCGACTAGCCCTACCCACAGATACGCAGTATTTT	CAWSRLALPTDTQYF
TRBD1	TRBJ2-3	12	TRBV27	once	TGTGCCAGCAGTGCCCTCGACAGGGTAAAGTATTTT	CASSALDRVKYF
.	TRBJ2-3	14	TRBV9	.	TGTGCCAGCAGCCCCTGGACAGCCACAGATACGCAGTATTTT	CASSPWTATDTQYF
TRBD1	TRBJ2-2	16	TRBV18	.	TGTGCCAGCTCACTGACCACCTCCCAGGGGGACGGGGAGCTGTTTTTT	CASSLTTSQGDGELFF
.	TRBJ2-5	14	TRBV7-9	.	TGTGCCAGCAGCCTCTACAGACAGCAAGAGACCCAGTACTTC	CASSLYRQQETQYF
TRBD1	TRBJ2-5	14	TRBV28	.	TGTGCCAGCAGTTTTCGACAGGGGGCAGAGACCCAGTACTTC	CASSFRQGAETQYF
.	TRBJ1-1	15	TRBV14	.	TGTGCCAGCAGCCAAGCGCCGGGTATGAACACTGAAGCTTTCTTT	CASSQAPGMNTEAFF
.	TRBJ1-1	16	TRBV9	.	TGTGCCAGCAGCACCCCAAAGGGGCACTGGAACACTGAAGCTTTCTTT	CASSTPKGHWNTEAFF
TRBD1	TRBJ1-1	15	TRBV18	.	TGTGCCAGCTCACCAAGGGACAGGGGGAACACTGAAGCTTTCTTT	CASSPRDRGNTEAFF
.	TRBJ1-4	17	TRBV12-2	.	TGTGCAAGTCGCACGGACAGGGTGGCTTGGGCTAATGAAAAACTGTTTTTT	CASRTDRVAWANEKLFF
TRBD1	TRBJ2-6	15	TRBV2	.	TGTGCCAGCAGTTTTGGACAGGGAGGGGCCAACGTCCTGACTTTC	CASSFGQGGANVLTF
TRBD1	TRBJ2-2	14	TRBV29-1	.	TGCAGCGTCGCCGGGACAGCGAACACCGGGGAGCTGTTTTTT	CSVAGTANTGELFF
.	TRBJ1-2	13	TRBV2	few	TGTGCCAGCAGTCCCGGGGAGGTCCGCGGCTACACCTTC	CASSPGEVRGYTF
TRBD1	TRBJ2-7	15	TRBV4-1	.	TGCGCCAGCAGCCACACCGGGACAGGATCTTACGAGCAGTACTTC	CASSHTGTGSYEQYF
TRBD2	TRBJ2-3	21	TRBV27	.	TGTGCCAGCAGTTTATTCCCCCCTAGCGGGACCCCTCGCTCCAGCGCAGATACGCAGTATTTT	CASSLFPPSGTPRSSADTQYF
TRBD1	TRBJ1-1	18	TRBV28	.	TGTGCCAGCAGTGTACCCCGGGACAGGAGAGGAGTTTTGGCTGAAGCTTTCTTT	CASSVPRDRRGVLAEAFF
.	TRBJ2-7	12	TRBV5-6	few	TGTGCCAGCAGCTTGATAACCTACGAGCAGTACTTC	CASSLITYEQYF